The following is a TCR beta chain sequence with its context. Antigen specificity is unknown. From germline, CDR1 is SGHVS and CDR2 FNYEAQ. The CDR3 is made up of 14 amino acids. V was cut by 2 bases and J by 5 bases, with 10 bases left in between. The sample is drawn from a study of cytomegalovirus exposure and HLA in healthy donors. Findings and caveats of the study: Earlier findings revealed that most TCR beta V segments proved productive either about 87% or about 30% of the time.

Donors were nominally healthy when sampled, though unrecorded immune exposures were likely. The PCR contained 60 Vbeta and 13 Jbeta primers. The protocol was immunoSEQ multiplex PCR, while the TCRdb copy is restricted to in-frame clones and leaves out a portion. In the table there are 150,000 to 200,000 clones, over 70% of which are singletons. The sequence came from a woman aged 40 to 49 in good health and CMV-seropositive. What was sequenced was PBMCs. V gene TRBV7-6 combines with J gene TRBJ2-1; TRBD2 is a possible D gene (6 bases). CDR3 protein: CASSLNTGDNEQFF. The CDR3 nucleotides read TGTGCCAGCAGCTTAAACACGGGAGACAATGAGCAGTTCTTC. Supplemented by reference TRBV7-6 and TRBJ2-1, the full variable domain reads GAGVSQSPRYKVTKRGQDVALRCDPISGHVSLYWYRQALGQGPEFLTYFNYEAQQDKSGLPNDRFSAERPEGSISTLTIQRTEQRDSAMYRCASSLNTGDNEQFFGPGTRLTVL.